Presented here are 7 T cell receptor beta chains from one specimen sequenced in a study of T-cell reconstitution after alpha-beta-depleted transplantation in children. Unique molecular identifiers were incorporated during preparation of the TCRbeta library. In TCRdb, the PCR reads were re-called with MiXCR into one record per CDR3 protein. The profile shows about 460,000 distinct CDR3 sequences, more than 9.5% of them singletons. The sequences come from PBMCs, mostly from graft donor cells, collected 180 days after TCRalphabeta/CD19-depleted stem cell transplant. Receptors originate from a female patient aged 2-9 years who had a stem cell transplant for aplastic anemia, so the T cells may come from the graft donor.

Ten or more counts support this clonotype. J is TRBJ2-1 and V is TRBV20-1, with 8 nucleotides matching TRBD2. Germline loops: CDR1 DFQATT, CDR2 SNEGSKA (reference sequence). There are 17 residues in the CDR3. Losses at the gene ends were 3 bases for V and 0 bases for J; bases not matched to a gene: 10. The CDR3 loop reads CSASEAPGLGSYNEQFF. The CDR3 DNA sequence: TGCAGTGCTAGTGAGGCCCCGGGACTAGGCTCCTACAATGAGCAGTTCTTC.

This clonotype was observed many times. The DNA of the CDR3 is TGCAGTGCTCGCTCCGGACAGGGTAGGGCGGCTTTCTTT. This sequence encodes CSARSGQGRAAFF. The rearrangement links TRBV20-1 to TRBJ1-1; 8 bases align to TRBD1. This CDR3 is built from 13 residues. Looked up from germline, CDR1 is DFQATT and CDR2 is SNEGSKA (reference sequence). Germline trimming cut 5 bases from V and 11 bases from J; bases unmatched to any gene: 13.

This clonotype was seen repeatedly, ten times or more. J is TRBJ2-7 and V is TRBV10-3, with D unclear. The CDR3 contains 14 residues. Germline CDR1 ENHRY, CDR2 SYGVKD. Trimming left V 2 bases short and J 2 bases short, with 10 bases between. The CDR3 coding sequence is TGTGCCATCAGTGAGAAGGTCGCCACCTACGAGCAGTACTTC. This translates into CAISEKVATYEQYF.

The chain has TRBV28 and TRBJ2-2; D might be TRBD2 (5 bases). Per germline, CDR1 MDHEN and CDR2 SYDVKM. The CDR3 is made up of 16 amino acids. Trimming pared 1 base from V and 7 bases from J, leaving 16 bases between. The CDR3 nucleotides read TGTGCCAGCAGTTTATCCTCGGGGTATTATGGCGGGGAGCTGTTTTTT. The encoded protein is CASSLSSGYYGGELFF.

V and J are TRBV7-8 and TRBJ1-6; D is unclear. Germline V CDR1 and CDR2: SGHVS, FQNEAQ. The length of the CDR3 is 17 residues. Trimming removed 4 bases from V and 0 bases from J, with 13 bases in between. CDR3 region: CASSSQRRSSYNSPLHF. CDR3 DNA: TGTGCCAGCAGCTCTCAAAGGCGGAGCTCCTATAATTCACCCCTCCACTTT.

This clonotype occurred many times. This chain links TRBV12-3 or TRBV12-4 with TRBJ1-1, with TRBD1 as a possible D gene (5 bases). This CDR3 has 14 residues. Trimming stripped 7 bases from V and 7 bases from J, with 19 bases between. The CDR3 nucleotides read TGTGCCAGCACCAGTGGGACCCAAAAGAATGAAGCTTTCTTT. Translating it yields CASTSGTQKNEAFF.

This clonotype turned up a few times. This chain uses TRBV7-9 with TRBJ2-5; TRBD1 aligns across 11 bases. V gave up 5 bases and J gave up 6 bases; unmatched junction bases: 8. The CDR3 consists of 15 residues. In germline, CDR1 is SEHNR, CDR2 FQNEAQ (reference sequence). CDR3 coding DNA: TGTGCCAGCAGCCCTTGGACAGGGGGCTTGAAGACCCAGTACTTC. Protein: CASSPWTGGLKTQYF.